These T cell receptor beta chains were read from a single sample in a study of a mutant IDH1 vaccine in newly diagnosed glioma. Sequenced by immunoSEQ multiplex PCR; TCRdb stores in-frame clones only, minus some. This sample yields 35,000 to 45,000 clones, of which roughly 79% are seen a single time; 12% belongs to the top ten. These receptors' targets are unknown. The specimen comprised PBMCs, sampled from a glioma patient whose treatment included an IDH1 peptide vaccine. The source is a man aged 50 to 60 with glioma. Both conserved end residues are part of each CDR3. The D gene is left open where the match is weak. Size values are once, few and many counts, or a class for expanded clones, and some rows have none.

CDR3aa: CASSYVSYSNQPQHF
CDR3nt: TGTGCCAGCAGTTATGTCAGTTATAGCAATCAGCCCCAGCATTTT
v_gene: TRBV6-6
abundance: .
d_gene: .
j_gene: TRBJ1-5

CDR3aa: CASRSDTYQPQHF
CDR3nt: TGTGCCAGCAGATCGGACACCTATCAGCCCCAGCATTTT
v_gene: TRBV2
abundance: .
d_gene: .
j_gene: TRBJ1-5

CDR3aa: CASSREVAREGNEQFF
CDR3nt: TGCGCCAGCAGCCGGGAGGTAGCGCGGGAGGGTAATGAGCAGTTCTTC
v_gene: TRBV5-1
abundance: .
d_gene: TRBD2
j_gene: TRBJ2-1

CDR3aa: CASSLGQGRTEAFF
CDR3nt: TGTGCCAGCAGCTTAGGGCAGGGGAGAACTGAAGCTTTCTTT
v_gene: TRBV11-2
abundance: .
d_gene: .
j_gene: TRBJ1-1

CDR3aa: CASSQVGALAKGEQFF
CDR3nt: TGCGCCAGCAGCCAAGTAGGGGCACTAGCAAAGGGTGAGCAGTTCTTC
v_gene: TRBV4-1
abundance: .
d_gene: .
j_gene: TRBJ2-1

CDR3aa: CASSSQQGSDQNTGELFF
CDR3nt: TGTGCCAGCAGCTCTCAACAGGGGTCGGATCAGAACACCGGGGAGCTGTTTTTT
v_gene: TRBV5-5
abundance: .
d_gene: TRBD1
j_gene: TRBJ2-2

CDR3aa: CASSPGTWNTGELFF
CDR3nt: TGCGCCAGCAGCCCGGGGACCTGGAACACCGGGGAGCTGTTTTTT
v_gene: TRBV4-1
abundance: .
d_gene: .
j_gene: TRBJ2-2

CDR3aa: CASSPSWGAGETQYF
CDR3nt: TGTGCCAGCAGCCCGAGTTGGGGGGCTGGTGAGACCCAGTACTTC
v_gene: TRBV9
abundance: .
d_gene: .
j_gene: TRBJ2-5

CDR3aa: CASRLETQYF
CDR3nt: TGTGCCAGCAGGTTGGAGACCCAGTACTTC
v_gene: TRBV6-1
abundance: .
d_gene: .
j_gene: TRBJ2-5

CDR3aa: CASSQTGYRHEQYF
CDR3nt: TGTGCCAGCAGTCAAACAGGGTACAGACACGAGCAGTACTTC
v_gene: TRBV25-1
abundance: .
d_gene: .
j_gene: TRBJ2-7

CDR3aa: CASSSDYLKGYTF
CDR3nt: TGTGCCAGCAGCTCCGACTACCTGAAAGGCTACACCTTC
v_gene: TRBV7-2
abundance: .
d_gene: .
j_gene: TRBJ1-2

CDR3aa: CASSSTGYYGYTF
CDR3nt: TGTGCCAGCAGCTCGACAGGGTACTATGGCTACACCTTC
v_gene: TRBV11-2
abundance: .
d_gene: TRBD1
j_gene: TRBJ1-2

CDR3aa: CASSLHRGGNQPQHF
CDR3nt: TGTGCCAGCAGCTTACACCGGGGCGGCAATCAGCCCCAGCATTTT
v_gene: TRBV11-3
abundance: few
d_gene: .
j_gene: TRBJ1-5

CDR3aa: CASSLDSNQETQYF
CDR3nt: TGCGCCAGCAGCTTAGACAGCAACCAAGAGACCCAGTACTTC
v_gene: TRBV5-1
abundance: .
d_gene: .
j_gene: TRBJ2-5

CDR3aa: CASSVEGGSTDTQYF
CDR3nt: TGTGCCAGCAGTGTTGAGGGCGGGAGTACAGATACGCAGTATTTT
v_gene: TRBV6-4
abundance: .
d_gene: TRBD2
j_gene: TRBJ2-3

CDR3aa: CASSIRQGNEKLFF
CDR3nt: TGTGCCAGCAGCATCCGACAGGGGAATGAAAAACTGTTTTTT
v_gene: TRBV13
abundance: .
d_gene: TRBD1
j_gene: TRBJ1-4

CDR3aa: CASSQGNEQFF
CDR3nt: TGTGCCAGTAGCCAAGGCAATGAGCAGTTCTTC
v_gene: TRBV19
abundance: .
d_gene: .
j_gene: TRBJ2-1

CDR3aa: CAISPSGTVAYEQYF
CDR3nt: TGTGCCATCAGTCCGTCCGGGACTGTAGCCTACGAGCAGTACTTC
v_gene: TRBV10-3
abundance: once
d_gene: .
j_gene: TRBJ2-7

CDR3aa: CASSQEGASGYEQYF
CDR3nt: TGCGCCAGCAGCCAAGAGGGAGCTAGCGGCTACGAGCAGTACTTC
v_gene: TRBV4-1
abundance: .
d_gene: TRBD2
j_gene: TRBJ2-7

CDR3aa: CSVVWQPYGYTF
CDR3nt: TGCAGCGTTGTATGGCAGCCTTATGGCTACACCTTC
v_gene: TRBV29-1
abundance: few
d_gene: .
j_gene: TRBJ1-2

CDR3aa: CASRPGGGGQADTQYF
CDR3nt: TGTGCCAGCAGGCCTGGAGGGGGGGGGCAAGCAGATACGCAGTATTTT
v_gene: TRBV6-6
abundance: .
d_gene: .
j_gene: TRBJ2-3

CDR3aa: CASSFSGSSNQPQHF
CDR3nt: TGTGCCAGCAGTTTTTCAGGGTCTTCCAATCAGCCCCAGCATTTT
v_gene: TRBV2
abundance: .
d_gene: .
j_gene: TRBJ1-5

CDR3aa: CSVAGTGETYGYTF
CDR3nt: TGCAGCGTTGCGGGGACAGGGGAAACCTATGGCTACACCTTC
v_gene: TRBV29-1
abundance: once
d_gene: TRBD1
j_gene: TRBJ1-2

CDR3aa: CASSLPSDRGTDTQYF
CDR3nt: TGTGCCAGCAGCTTACCTTCGGACAGGGGCACGGATACGCAGTATTTT
v_gene: TRBV11-2
abundance: .
d_gene: TRBD1
j_gene: TRBJ2-3

CDR3aa: CATTNYEQYF
CDR3nt: TGTGCCACCACAAACTACGAGCAGTACTTC
v_gene: TRBV6-1
abundance: .
d_gene: .
j_gene: TRBJ2-7

CDR3aa: CASRGTPNDNEQFF
CDR3nt: TGCGCCAGCAGGGGGACTCCAAACGACAATGAGCAGTTCTTC
v_gene: TRBV5-1
abundance: .
d_gene: .
j_gene: TRBJ2-1

CDR3aa: CAASPGTRKETQYF
CDR3nt: TGTGCCGCCTCGCCAGGGACTAGAAAAGAGACCCAGTACTTC
v_gene: TRBV6-1
abundance: .
d_gene: TRBD2
j_gene: TRBJ2-5

CDR3aa: CASGQPQHF
CDR3nt: TGTGCCAGTGGCCAGCCCCAGCATTTT
v_gene: TRBV19
abundance: few
d_gene: .
j_gene: TRBJ1-5

CDR3aa: CASSFGPGRSEQYF
CDR3nt: TGTGCCAGCAGTTTCGGGCCCGGGCGATCCGAGCAGTACTTC
v_gene: TRBV27
abundance: .
d_gene: .
j_gene: TRBJ2-7

CDR3aa: CASSSSGRREKLFF
CDR3nt: TGTGCCAGCAGTTCCTCAGGGAGGCGTGAAAAACTGTTTTTT
v_gene: TRBV27
abundance: .
d_gene: .
j_gene: TRBJ1-4

CDR3aa: CASSLGVGAFEKLFF
CDR3nt: TGTGCCAGCAGCCTAGGTGTAGGTGCGTTTGAAAAACTGTTTTTT
v_gene: TRBV11-2
abundance: .
d_gene: .
j_gene: TRBJ1-4

CDR3aa: CASSYRGLEAFF
CDR3nt: TGTGCCAGCAGCTACCGGGGCCTTGAAGCTTTCTTT
v_gene: TRBV7-9
abundance: .
d_gene: .
j_gene: TRBJ1-1

CDR3aa: CASSSTRSTDTQYF
CDR3nt: TGCGCCAGCAGCTCGACCCGTAGCACAGATACGCAGTATTTT
v_gene: TRBV5-1
abundance: .
d_gene: .
j_gene: TRBJ2-3

CDR3aa: CASSYSKGVGYGYTF
CDR3nt: TGTGCCAGCAGTTACTCAAAGGGGGTTGGCTATGGCTACACCTTC
v_gene: TRBV6-6
abundance: .
d_gene: .
j_gene: TRBJ1-2

CDR3aa: CASSLGTGRSQETQYF
CDR3nt: TGCGCCAGCAGCTTGGGGACGGGCAGGTCCCAAGAGACCCAGTACTTC
v_gene: TRBV5-1
abundance: .
d_gene: .
j_gene: TRBJ2-5

CDR3aa: CASSPPLAGGPNEQFF
CDR3nt: TGTGCCAGCTCACCCCCCCTAGCGGGGGGGCCCAACGAGCAGTTCTTC
v_gene: TRBV18
abundance: .
d_gene: TRBD2
j_gene: TRBJ2-1

CDR3aa: CASRQGNNEQFF
CDR3nt: TGTGCCAGCAGGCAGGGGAACAATGAGCAGTTCTTC
v_gene: TRBV6-6
abundance: .
d_gene: .
j_gene: TRBJ2-1

CDR3aa: CASSIDDRGHTEAFF
CDR3nt: TGTGCCAGTAGTATCGACGACAGGGGACACACTGAAGCTTTCTTT
v_gene: TRBV19
abundance: .
d_gene: TRBD1
j_gene: TRBJ1-1

CDR3aa: CSVEAFTGATDTQYF
CDR3nt: TGCAGCGTTGAAGCGTTTACAGGGGCGACAGATACGCAGTATTTT
v_gene: TRBV29-1
abundance: .
d_gene: TRBD1
j_gene: TRBJ2-3

CDR3aa: CAIAPIGSNQPQHF
CDR3nt: TGTGCCATCGCTCCGATCGGGAGCAATCAGCCCCAGCATTTT
v_gene: TRBV10-3
abundance: .
d_gene: .
j_gene: TRBJ1-5

CDR3aa: CASSPGINQPQHF
CDR3nt: TGTGCCAGCAGCCCAGGGATCAATCAGCCCCAGCATTTT
v_gene: TRBV7-2
abundance: .
d_gene: .
j_gene: TRBJ1-5

CDR3aa: CASGFVGSYEQYF
CDR3nt: TGTGCCAGTGGGTTCGTAGGGTCCTACGAGCAGTACTTC
v_gene: TRBV19
abundance: .
d_gene: .
j_gene: TRBJ2-7

CDR3aa: CASSPTSGRAVEQYF
CDR3nt: TGTGCCAGCAGCCCCACTAGCGGGAGAGCGGTTGAGCAGTACTTC
v_gene: TRBV27
abundance: .
d_gene: TRBD2
j_gene: TRBJ2-7

CDR3aa: CASSDMTSGWRDTQYF
CDR3nt: TGTGCCAGCAGTGATATGACTAGCGGATGGAGAGATACGCAGTATTTT
v_gene: TRBV2
abundance: .
d_gene: TRBD2
j_gene: TRBJ2-3

CDR3aa: CASSFPGLRDEQYF
CDR3nt: TGTGCCAGCAGCTTCCCGGGCCTCCGGGACGAGCAGTACTTC
v_gene: TRBV7-8
abundance: .
d_gene: .
j_gene: TRBJ2-7

CDR3aa: CASSGTSISETQYF
CDR3nt: TGTGCCAGCAGTGGGACTAGCATTTCGGAGACCCAGTACTTC
v_gene: TRBV2
abundance: once
d_gene: TRBD2
j_gene: TRBJ2-5

CDR3aa: CATLGGIAFF
CDR3nt: TGCGCCACCCTGGGGGGGATAGCTTTCTTT
v_gene: TRBV23-1
abundance: .
d_gene: .
j_gene: TRBJ1-1